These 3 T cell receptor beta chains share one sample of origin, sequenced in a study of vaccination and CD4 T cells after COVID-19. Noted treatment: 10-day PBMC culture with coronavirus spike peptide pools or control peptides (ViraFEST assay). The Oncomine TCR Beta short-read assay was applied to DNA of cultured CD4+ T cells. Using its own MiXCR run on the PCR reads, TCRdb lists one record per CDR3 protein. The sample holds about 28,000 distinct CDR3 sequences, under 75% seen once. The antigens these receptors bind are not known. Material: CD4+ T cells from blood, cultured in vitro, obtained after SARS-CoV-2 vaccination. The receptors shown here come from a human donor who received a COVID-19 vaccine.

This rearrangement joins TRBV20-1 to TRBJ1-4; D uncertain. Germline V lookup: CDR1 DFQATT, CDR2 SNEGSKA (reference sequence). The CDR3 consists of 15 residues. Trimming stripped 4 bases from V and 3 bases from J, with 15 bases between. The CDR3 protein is CSATPNSESNEKLFF. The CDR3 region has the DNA TGCAGTGCTACCCCGAACAGCGAATCTAATGAAAAACTGTTTTTT.

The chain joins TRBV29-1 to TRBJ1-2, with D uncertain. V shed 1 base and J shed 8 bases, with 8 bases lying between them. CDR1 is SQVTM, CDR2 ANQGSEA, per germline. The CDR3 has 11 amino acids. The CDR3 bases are TGCAGCGTTGAAGGGGCGGAGGGCTACACCTTC. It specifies CSVEGAEGYTF.

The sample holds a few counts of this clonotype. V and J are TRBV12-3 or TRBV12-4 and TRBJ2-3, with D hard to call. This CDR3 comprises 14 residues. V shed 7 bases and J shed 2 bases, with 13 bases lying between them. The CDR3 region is CASTYESNTDTQYF. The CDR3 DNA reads TGTGCCAGCACCTACGAAAGCAACACAGATACGCAGTATTTT.